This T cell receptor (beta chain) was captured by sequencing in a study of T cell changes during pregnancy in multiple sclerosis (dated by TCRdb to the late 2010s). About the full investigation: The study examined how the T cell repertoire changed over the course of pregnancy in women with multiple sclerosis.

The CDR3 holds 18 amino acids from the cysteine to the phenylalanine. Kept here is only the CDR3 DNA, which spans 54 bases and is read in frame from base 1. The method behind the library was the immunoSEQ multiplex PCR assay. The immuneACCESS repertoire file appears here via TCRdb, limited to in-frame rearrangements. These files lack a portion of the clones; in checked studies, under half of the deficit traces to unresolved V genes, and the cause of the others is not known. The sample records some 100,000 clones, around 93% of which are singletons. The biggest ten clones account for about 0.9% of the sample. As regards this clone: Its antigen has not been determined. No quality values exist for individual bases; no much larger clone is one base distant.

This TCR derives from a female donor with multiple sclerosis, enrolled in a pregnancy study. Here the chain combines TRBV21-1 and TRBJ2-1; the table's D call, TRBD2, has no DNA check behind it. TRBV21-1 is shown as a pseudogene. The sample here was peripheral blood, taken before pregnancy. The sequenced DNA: TGTGCCAGCAGCAAAGCCGGGACTAGCGGGCCACCCTACAATGAGCAGTTCTTC. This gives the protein CASSKAGTSGPPYNEQFF.